This T cell receptor (beta chain) derives from a study of T cell responses to AZD1222 COVID-19 vaccine. Broader study findings: Most donors were white British and more were female, and clonal diversity was possibly underestimated. Researchers took repertoire samples only after the peak T cell response had come.

This table comes from immunoSEQ multiplex PCR, and its TCRdb copy is limited to in-frame clones, with some not included. The data hold 90,000 to 130,000 clones, with around 83% observed a single time. As concerns this clone: As yet, its antigen is unknown.

This receptor was identified in an adult in good health. Sequences were derived from peripheral blood, sampled on day 0 of AZD1222 vaccination.

The CDR3 sequence: CASWQNTEAFF. DNA for the CDR3: TGTGCCAGCTGGCAGAACACTGAAGCTTTCTTT. The genes are TRBV12-3 or TRBV12-4 and TRBJ1-1; D unresolved. The CDR3 spans 11 residues. V shed 8 bases and J shed 1 base, with 5 bases lying between them.